This TCR beta chain is from a study of cytomegalovirus exposure and HLA in healthy donors. Study findings and constraints: Later work showed greater clonal expansion in HLA-associated TCR beta chains than in equally common others. Published work reported that the classifier diagnosed cytomegalovirus status with high specificity and sensitivity.

Comment on this clone: Its antigen is unidentified.

Germline assignment: CDR1 SGDLS and CDR2 YYNGEE. This CDR3 contains 17 residues. V was pared by 0 bases and J by 2 bases, with 16 bases between. Both 60 Vbeta primers and 13 Jbeta primers went into the PCR. Libraries were prepared by immunoSEQ multiplex PCR; TCRdb keeps only in-frame clonotypes and omits some of them. The sample spans more than 140,000 clones; the ten largest clones claim 2.2%. V and J are TRBV9 and TRBJ2-3; the D gene is possibly TRBD2 (6 bases). The clonotype was recovered from a woman between 18 and 30 years old in good health and CMV-seronegative. Sequenced sample: PBMCs. CDR3 in amino acids: CASSVGGRRSTTDTQYF. The CDR3 DNA reads TGTGCCAGCAGCGTAGGGGGGAGGCGGAGCACCACAGATACGCAGTATTTT.